Listed below are T cell receptor beta chains from one sample, sequenced in a study of T cell responses to AZD1222 COVID-19 vaccine. TCRdb's table, derived via immunoSEQ multiplex PCR, lists solely in-frame clones and lacks some. There are 85,000 to 130,000 clones in the sample; about 89% occur only once, and around 15% lies in the top ten. The sequencing used peripheral blood, collected on day 0 of AZD1222 vaccination. The receptor set was obtained from an adult in good health. The CDR3 runs from the conserved cysteine through the conserved F or W. Fields, in order: clone size, V gene, J gene, D gene, CDR3 DNA, CDR3 protein. A D gene is named only where the DNA matches it firmly. Clone size is shown for a subset of rows, as once, few, many or a class of expanded clone.

clone size: once
V gene: TRBV27
J gene: TRBJ1-4
D gene: .
CDR3 DNA: TGTGCCAGCAGTTTGCAGATTTCAACTAATGAAAAACTGTTTTTT
CDR3 protein: CASSLQISTNEKLFF

clone size: .
V gene: TRBV19
J gene: TRBJ1-4
D gene: .
CDR3 DNA: TGTGCCAGTAGCGAATACTACTCCCGTGAAAAACTGTTTTTT
CDR3 protein: CASSEYYSREKLFF

clone size: .
V gene: TRBV29-1
J gene: TRBJ2-7
D gene: .
CDR3 DNA: TGCAGCGTTGAAGGAGGGACATTCTACGAGCAGTACTTC
CDR3 protein: CSVEGGTFYEQYF

clone size: .
V gene: TRBV7-3
J gene: TRBJ2-1
D gene: TRBD1
CDR3 DNA: TGTGCCAGCAGCTCACAGGGGGCTCTCTACAATGAGCAGTTCTTC
CDR3 protein: CASSSQGALYNEQFF

clone size: .
V gene: TRBV29-1
J gene: TRBJ2-7
D gene: TRBD1
CDR3 DNA: TGCAGCGTTTCCCGGGACAGGGAGTTCTACGAGCAGTACTTC
CDR3 protein: CSVSRDREFYEQYF

clone size: .
V gene: TRBV19
J gene: TRBJ2-1
D gene: TRBD2
CDR3 DNA: TGTGCCAGTAGTCCCGTCCGAGCGGGAAGCAACAATGAGCAGTTCTTC
CDR3 protein: CASSPVRAGSNNEQFF

clone size: .
V gene: TRBV6-6
J gene: TRBJ1-1
D gene: .
CDR3 DNA: TGTGCCAGCAGCCAACAGGGAGGACGCACTGAAGCTTTCTTT
CDR3 protein: CASSQQGGRTEAFF

clone size: .
V gene: TRBV5-5
J gene: TRBJ1-4
D gene: .
CDR3 DNA: TGTGCCAGCAGCTTTCTATTACGGACAGCAACTAATGAAAAACTGTTTTTT
CDR3 protein: CASSFLLRTATNEKLFF

clone size: .
V gene: TRBV9
J gene: TRBJ2-2
D gene: .
CDR3 DNA: TGTGCCAGCAGCGTCGGCGGGACCGCGTACACCGGGGAGCTGTTTTTT
CDR3 protein: CASSVGGTAYTGELFF

clone size: .
V gene: TRBV19
J gene: TRBJ2-1
D gene: TRBD2
CDR3 DNA: TGTGCCAGTAGTATAGAAAGGAGGGGACGGATACTAGCGGGAGCGGAAAATGAGCAGTTCTTC
CDR3 protein: CASSIERRGRILAGAENEQFF

clone size: .
V gene: TRBV25-1
J gene: TRBJ1-6
D gene: .
CDR3 DNA: TGTGCCAGCAGTGAGGCGGTTTTAGAGGGTTCACCCCTCCACTTT
CDR3 protein: CASSEAVLEGSPLHF

clone size: .
V gene: TRBV7-2
J gene: TRBJ1-2
D gene: TRBD1
CDR3 DNA: TGTGCCAGCAGCTTATTACAGGGGGTATATGGCTACACCTTC
CDR3 protein: CASSLLQGVYGYTF

clone size: few
V gene: TRBV5-6
J gene: TRBJ2-7
D gene: .
CDR3 DNA: TGTGCCAGCAGCTTGGGTGGTTACGAGCAGTACTTC
CDR3 protein: CASSLGGYEQYF

clone size: .
V gene: TRBV15
J gene: TRBJ2-3
D gene: .
CDR3 DNA: TGTGCCACCAGCAGAGATCGGGGAGGAACAGATACGCAGTATTTT
CDR3 protein: CATSRDRGGTDTQYF

clone size: .
V gene: TRBV2
J gene: TRBJ2-2
D gene: .
CDR3 DNA: TGTGCCAGCAGTATCTATTCACCGAACACCGGGGAGCTGTTTTTT
CDR3 protein: CASSIYSPNTGELFF

clone size: .
V gene: TRBV27
J gene: TRBJ1-1
D gene: .
CDR3 DNA: TGTGCCAGCAGTTTGGGACACCGCACTGAAGCTTTCTTT
CDR3 protein: CASSLGHRTEAFF

clone size: .
V gene: TRBV5-4
J gene: TRBJ2-5
D gene: TRBD2
CDR3 DNA: TGTGCCAGCAGCTCCCCAAGCGGACTAGCGGGAGGTCAAGAGACCCAGTACTTC
CDR3 protein: CASSSPSGLAGGQETQYF

clone size: .
V gene: TRBV7-9
J gene: TRBJ1-2
D gene: .
CDR3 DNA: TGTGCCAGCAGCTTAGTGCCGGGCGGGTATGGCTACACCTTC
CDR3 protein: CASSLVPGGYGYTF

clone size: .
V gene: TRBV19
J gene: TRBJ2-1
D gene: .
CDR3 DNA: TGTGCCAGTAGTATATACAAGAACAATGAGCAGTTCTTC
CDR3 protein: CASSIYKNNEQFF

clone size: few
V gene: TRBV5-1
J gene: TRBJ1-2
D gene: .
CDR3 DNA: TGCGCCAGCAGCTTGTCGCCGGCAAACTATGGCTACACCTTC
CDR3 protein: CASSLSPANYGYTF

clone size: .
V gene: TRBV18
J gene: TRBJ2-7
D gene: .
CDR3 DNA: TGTGCCAGCTCACCACCTTCTTCCTACGAGCAGTACTTC
CDR3 protein: CASSPPSSYEQYF

clone size: once
V gene: TRBV28
J gene: TRBJ2-3
D gene: .
CDR3 DNA: TGTGCCAGCAGTTCCTATGCGCTGTATTTT
CDR3 protein: CASSSYALYF

clone size: .
V gene: TRBV12-3/TRBV12-4
J gene: TRBJ1-1
D gene: .
CDR3 DNA: TGTGCCAGCAGTTTAGGTGGACAAGAAGCTTTCTTT
CDR3 protein: CASSLGGQEAFF

clone size: .
V gene: TRBV29-1
J gene: TRBJ2-1
D gene: TRBD1
CDR3 DNA: TGCAGCGTAAGACAGGGGGCTGTGAATGAGCAGTTCTTC
CDR3 protein: CSVRQGAVNEQFF

clone size: .
V gene: TRBV5-1
J gene: TRBJ1-1
D gene: TRBD1
CDR3 DNA: TGCGCCAGCAGCTCACAGGGGAGTTGGGGTAAACCTGAAGCTTTCTTT
CDR3 protein: CASSSQGSWGKPEAFF

clone size: .
V gene: TRBV11-3
J gene: TRBJ2-1
D gene: .
CDR3 DNA: TGTGCCAGCAGCTTAGACCATGAGCAGTTCTTC
CDR3 protein: CASSLDHEQFF

clone size: .
V gene: TRBV5-6
J gene: TRBJ1-4
D gene: TRBD1
CDR3 DNA: TGTGCCAGCAGCTCTAGGACAGGGGCGGAAAAACTGTTTTTT
CDR3 protein: CASSSRTGAEKLFF

clone size: .
V gene: TRBV11-3
J gene: TRBJ1-1
D gene: .
CDR3 DNA: TGTGCCAGCAGCTTATCTCCAGGTGTATTGAACACTGAAGCTTTCTTT
CDR3 protein: CASSLSPGVLNTEAFF

clone size: .
V gene: TRBV5-1
J gene: TRBJ1-6
D gene: TRBD1
CDR3 DNA: TGCGCCAGCCGGGATTACAGGGGTGAGTCACCCCTCCACTTT
CDR3 protein: CASRDYRGESPLHF

clone size: .
V gene: TRBV7-6
J gene: TRBJ2-4
D gene: .
CDR3 DNA: TGTGCCAGCAGCGCAAGCGTAGCCAAAAACATTCAGTACTTC
CDR3 protein: CASSASVAKNIQYF

clone size: .
V gene: TRBV19
J gene: TRBJ1-2
D gene: TRBD1
CDR3 DNA: TGTGCCAGTAGCTCCGGGACAGCAAACTATGGCTACACCTTC
CDR3 protein: CASSSGTANYGYTF

clone size: .
V gene: TRBV9
J gene: TRBJ1-1
D gene: .
CDR3 DNA: TGTGCCAGCAGTTCTGGGGGAAACACTGAAGCTTTCTTT
CDR3 protein: CASSSGGNTEAFF

clone size: .
V gene: TRBV4-1
J gene: TRBJ1-5
D gene: .
CDR3 DNA: TGCGCCAGCAGCCAAGTTAGCGGGGGTGGTCAGCCCCAGCATTTT
CDR3 protein: CASSQVSGGGQPQHF

clone size: .
V gene: TRBV3-1/TRBV3-2
J gene: TRBJ1-2
D gene: .
CDR3 DNA: TGTGCCAGCAGCCAAGATCCGGTCCTGGCTAACTATGGCTACACCTTC
CDR3 protein: CASSQDPVLANYGYTF

clone size: .
V gene: TRBV28
J gene: TRBJ2-7
D gene: .
CDR3 DNA: TGTGCCAGCAGCTCCGGGACCGTCCTTTTCGAGCAGTACTTC
CDR3 protein: CASSSGTVLFEQYF

clone size: .
V gene: TRBV7-9
J gene: TRBJ2-5
D gene: .
CDR3 DNA: TGTGCCAGCAGCGTGGGGGGACAGAGTCAAGAGACCCAGTACTTC
CDR3 protein: CASSVGGQSQETQYF

clone size: .
V gene: TRBV11-2
J gene: TRBJ1-6
D gene: .
CDR3 DNA: TGTGCCAGCAGCTTCTCGATGGCAGGGGCGCCCCTCCACTTT
CDR3 protein: CASSFSMAGAPLHF

clone size: .
V gene: TRBV10-1
J gene: TRBJ2-3
D gene: TRBD1
CDR3 DNA: TGCGCCAGCAACCCCGGGACAGGGGATACGCAGTATTTT
CDR3 protein: CASNPGTGDTQYF

clone size: once
V gene: TRBV4-1
J gene: TRBJ1-4
D gene: .
CDR3 DNA: TGCGCCAGCAGCACAGAACAGGGCCCGGTTGAAAAACTGTTTTTT
CDR3 protein: CASSTEQGPVEKLFF

clone size: .
V gene: TRBV11-3
J gene: TRBJ2-3
D gene: .
CDR3 DNA: TGTGCCAGCAGCCCGGGTCGGGGCGCAGATACGCAGTATTTT
CDR3 protein: CASSPGRGADTQYF

clone size: .
V gene: TRBV10-3
J gene: TRBJ2-1
D gene: .
CDR3 DNA: TGTGCCTCGGAGGGCGGGATAGGGTACAATGAGCAGTTCTTC
CDR3 protein: CASEGGIGYNEQFF

clone size: .
V gene: TRBV24-1
J gene: TRBJ2-7
D gene: TRBD1
CDR3 DNA: TGTGCCACCAGTGATGGCAGGGGGACCCACTCCTACGAGCAGTACTTC
CDR3 protein: CATSDGRGTHSYEQYF

clone size: .
V gene: TRBV5-1
J gene: TRBJ2-5
D gene: .
CDR3 DNA: TGCGCCAGCAGCGGAAGACCAGAGGGTCAAGAGACCCAGTACTTC
CDR3 protein: CASSGRPEGQETQYF

clone size: .
V gene: TRBV5-4
J gene: TRBJ1-4
D gene: .
CDR3 DNA: TGTGCCAGCAGCTTAAGAGGGGGAAGTGAAAAACTGTTTTTT
CDR3 protein: CASSLRGGSEKLFF

clone size: .
V gene: TRBV15
J gene: TRBJ2-3
D gene: .
CDR3 DNA: TGTGCCACCAGCAAGGGAGTCCTTAGCACAGATACGCAGTATTTT
CDR3 protein: CATSKGVLSTDTQYF

clone size: .
V gene: TRBV3-1/TRBV3-2
J gene: TRBJ2-1
D gene: .
CDR3 DNA: TGTGCCAGCAGCCAAGGGGGCGGGATAGCCTACAATGAGCAGTTCTTC
CDR3 protein: CASSQGGGIAYNEQFF